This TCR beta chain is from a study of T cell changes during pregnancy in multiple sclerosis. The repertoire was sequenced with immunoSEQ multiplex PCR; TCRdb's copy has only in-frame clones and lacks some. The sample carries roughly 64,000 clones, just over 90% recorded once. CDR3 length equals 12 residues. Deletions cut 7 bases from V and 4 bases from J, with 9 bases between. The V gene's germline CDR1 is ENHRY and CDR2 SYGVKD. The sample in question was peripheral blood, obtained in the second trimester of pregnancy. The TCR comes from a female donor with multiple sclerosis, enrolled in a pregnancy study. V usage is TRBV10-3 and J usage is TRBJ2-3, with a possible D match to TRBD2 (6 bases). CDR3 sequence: CAIKTGADTQYF. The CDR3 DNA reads TGTGCCATCAAAACGGGGGCAGATACGCAGTATTTT.